This note documents a single T cell receptor beta chain sequence. This receptor's antigen is unknown. Per-base quality was not reported, and no clone a single base away is much larger than it. The sample is drawn from a study of blood T cell repertoires in COVID-19 (dated by TCRdb to 2018 to 2020). With respect to the entire study: The collaborator samples originated in the United States, Italy and Spain and spanned the acute and convalescent phases of COVID-19. HLA class I and class II types, where available, came from metadata supplied by the sample provider rather than from assay-based typing. A de-identified subject ID, COVID-19 status, age in years and sex were almost always included in the sample metadata. Deeply sampled blood TCRbeta repertoires from subjects exposed to, actively infected with, or recovered from COVID-19 were included in the dataset. The samples were drawn from two sources: the first 160 participants of the ongoing ImmuneRACE study, and over 1,000 subjects contributed by 6 global collaborators. The repertoires were released in a freely available public database intended as a resource for research on the immune response to SARS-CoV-2. The material from the prospective study consisted of cDNA or gDNA derived from T cells, B-cell-depleted T cells, or PBMCs.

The germline V gene gives CDR1 as SNHLY and CDR2 as FYNNEI. The junction shows trimming of 7 bases on V and 2 bases on J, plus 11 bases between the germline ends. The CDR3 starts with the cysteine, ends with the phenylalanine, and has 13 residues. CDR3 DNA only is kept here, 39 bases in frame from base 1. TCRbeta CDR3 regions were amplified from genomic DNA by means of the immunoSEQ Assay, a bias-controlled multiplex PCR. The paper's processing steps were these. The number of nucleated cells in each sample was estimated by amplification of reference gene primers within the assay. Sequence reads were collapsed and filtered to measure the absolute abundance of every unique TCRbeta CDR3 rearrangement. Productive Simpson clonality was computed per sample as the square root of Simpson's diversity index over productive rearrangements. TCRdb stores this immuneACCESS table with in-frame sequences only. Part of the clones is absent; in the studies checked, under half of the shortfall reflects unresolved V genes, and no reason is known for the rest. The V and J calls and the clone size are those of that table, but D and trimming were determined from the DNA. The sample table lists roughly 330,000 clones, about 90% of them with a count of one. Clones ranked in the top ten supply approximately 5% of the sample.

Summary of the overall study and its limitations: Clinical and demographic metadata were provided uncurated, with the amount varying by source and participant.

Participants in the prospective study were enrolled through a virtual design, were aged roughly 18 to 100 years, and lived in approximately 24 United States geographic areas. In the prospective study, cohorts were assigned on the basis of participant-reported clinical history obtained from a screening survey and a study questionnaire. Recovered participants in ImmuneRACE Cohort 3 were defined by two consecutive negative NP/OP PCR tests, clearance by a healthcare professional, or resolution of symptoms. In the prospective study, whole blood, serum and a nasopharyngeal or oropharyngeal swab were collected from each participant by mobile phlebotomists. Prospective study participants could optionally give additional blood draws and questionnaires over a 2-month period. Prospective study blood samples were shipped either frozen or at room temperature before DNA extraction.

The chain is encoded by TRBV2 joined to TRBJ1-1; the D segment cannot be called with confidence. The sequencing input was PBMCs or T cells enriched from blood (not recorded which). The source is a woman in her twenties or thirties who had recovered from COVID-19. The nucleotide sequence is given as TGTGCCAGCACCCGGGAGAGTAACACTGAAGCTTTCTTT. Its translation reads: CASTRESNTEAFF.